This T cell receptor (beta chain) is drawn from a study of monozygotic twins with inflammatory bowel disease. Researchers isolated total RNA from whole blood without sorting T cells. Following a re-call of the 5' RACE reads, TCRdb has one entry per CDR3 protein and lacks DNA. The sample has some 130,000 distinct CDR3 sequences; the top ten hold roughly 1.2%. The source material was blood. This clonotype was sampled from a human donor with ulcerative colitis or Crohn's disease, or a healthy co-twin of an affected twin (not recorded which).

CDR3 sequence: CASSEARSGRNYEQYF. This chain uses TRBV6-1 with TRBJ2-7; TCRdb selects TRBD2, and the lack of DNA leaves this call unchecked. The CDR3 has 16 amino acids. Germline loops: CDR1 MNHNS, CDR2 SASEGT.